This T cell receptor (beta chain) is from a study of T cells in Graves' hyperthyroidism and ophthalmopathy. Study context: The initial diagnosis was the point when peripheral blood was collected, ahead of any treatment.

This clonotype was recorded at least ten times. Its antigen is still unknown. RNA transcripts gave rise to amplified TCR beta CDR3 regions. TCR CDR3 regions were first amplified by RT-PCR with HTBI primers. MiXCR was run by TCRdb on the multiplex PCR reads, yielding one entry per CDR3 protein. The data show about 360,000 distinct CDR3 sequences, 13% seen once. Between the trimmed V and J ends, which lost 1 base and 2 bases, there was a span of 10 bases. CDR3 length: 15 amino acids. Whole-study findings and limits: Model predictions of ophthalmopathy came a median approximately 6 months before onset.

The chain carries TRBV12-3 or TRBV12-4 and TRBJ2-3; D is possibly TRBD2 (6 bases). The sequencing sample was made of blood. This receptor was taken from a man aged 30 to 45 with Graves' hyperthyroidism that later progressed to Graves' ophthalmopathy. The CDR3 is CASSLVAGLTDTQYF. In nucleotides, the CDR3 is TGTGCCAGCAGTTTAGTTGCGGGGCTCACAGATACGCAGTATTTT.